One and the same sample provided the 21 T cell receptor beta chains below, sequenced in a study of blood T cell repertoires in COVID-19. TCRdb's copy holds only in-frame clones and misses some; the assay was immunoSEQ multiplex PCR. Counted here are approximately 250,000 clones, almost 85% occurring once; the ten biggest clones make up roughly 4%. Input material: peripheral blood. These receptors originate from a man aged 50 to 60 with acute or convalescent COVID-19.

The rearrangement links TRBV2 to TRBJ2-5; no clear D gene. CDR3 length: 15 residues. From germline, CDR1 is SNHLY and CDR2 FYNNEI. V was cut by 1 base and J by 1 base, with 10 bases left in between. The CDR3 coding sequence is TGTGCCAGCAGTGAAGGCGGCCTCGCCCAAGAGACCCAGTACTTC. This codes for CASSEGGLAQETQYF.

The rearrangement joins TRBV11-1 to TRBJ2-7, with D unclear. CDR3 length equals 15 residues. V lost 3 bases, J lost 1 base, and 13 bases lay in between. Germline CDR1 is SGHAT and CDR2 is FQDESV (reference sequence). The CDR3 reads CASSLSRVDSYEQYF. DNA for the CDR3: TGTGCCAGCAGCTTGTCCCGGGTCGATTCCTACGAGCAGTACTTC.

The rearrangement uses TRBV10-3 and TRBJ1-3, with 8 bases aligning to TRBD1. The CDR3 is 13 amino acids. V lost 6 bases to trimming and J lost 11 bases; unmatched junction nucleotides: 9. CDR1 ENHRY and CDR2 SYGVKD come from the germline V gene. CDR3 in amino acids: CAIRGQGSVPIYF. In nucleotides, the CDR3 is TGTGCCATCAGAGGACAGGGTTCCGTTCCCATATATTTT.

The gene calls are TRBV30 and TRBJ2-4; D possibly corresponds to TRBD1 (6 bases). Germline V gene sequence: CDR1 GTSNPN, CDR2 SVGIG (reference sequence). CDR3 length equals 15 residues. V was pared by 5 bases and J by 0 bases, with 14 bases between. Written as DNA, the CDR3 is TGTGCCTGGGGGACGGACAGCATAGCCAAAAACATTCAGTACTTC. Its translation is CAWGTDSIAKNIQYF.

The chain joins TRBV28 to TRBJ2-5, with 12 bases fitting TRBD2. From germline, CDR1 is MDHEN and CDR2 SYDVKM. The CDR3 is 16 residues long. With V trimmed by 4 bases and J by 4 bases, 7 bases remained unmatched. CDR3 loop: CASSSATSGRRETQYF. The CDR3 nucleotides are TGTGCCAGCAGTTCGGCCACTAGCGGGAGGAGAGAGACCCAGTACTTC. The variable domain in full, with the rest retrieved from reference TRBV28 and TRBJ2-5, is DVKVTQSSRYLVKRTGEKVFLECVQDMDHENMFWYRQDPGLGLRLIYFSYDVKMKEKGDIPEGYSVSREKKERFSLILESASTNQTSMYLCASSSATSGRRETQYFGPGTRLLVL.

V gene TRBV14 combines with J gene TRBJ2-7; D might be TRBD1 (5 bases). The V gene lost 4 bases and the J gene lost 4 bases, with 14 bases spanning the gap. The CDR3 is 14 amino acids. Germline CDR1 SGHDN, CDR2 FVKESK. The CDR3 here is CASSPFQGWYEQYF. In DNA, the CDR3 is TGTGCCAGCAGCCCGTTTCAGGGATGGTACGAGCAGTACTTC.

The V gene is TRBV5-4, the J gene TRBJ2-7, with D tentatively TRBD1 (6 bases). The germline V gene encodes CDR1 SGHNT and CDR2 YYREEE (reference sequence). Trimming took off 3 bases at V and 4 bases at J, with 20 bases between the two ends. The CDR3 is made up of 16 amino acids. CDR3 protein: CASSSGTGTTIYEQYF. The CDR3, as DNA: TGTGCCAGCAGCTCTGGCACCGGGACAACGATTTACGAGCAGTACTTC.

This sequence joins TRBV24-1 and TRBJ1-1; D is unclear. Germline lookup yields CDR1 KGHDR and CDR2 SFDVKD. With 7 bases removed from V and 6 bases from J, the gap between germline ends came to 8 bases. This CDR3 contains 11 residues. In DNA, the CDR3 is TGTGCCACCAGGGCGGGGTCTGAAGCTTTCTTT. It codes for CATRAGSEAFF.

The V and J genes are TRBV6-5 and TRBJ1-3; D unclear. Germline V gene data show CDR1 as MNHEY and CDR2 as SVGAGI. Trimming cost V 10 bases and J 0 bases, with 13 bases left between them. The CDR3 spans 14 residues. DNA of the CDR3: TGTGCCACCACGGAGGGAAGCTCTGGAAACACCATATATTTT. Its translation: CATTEGSSGNTIYF.

V and J are TRBV11-2 and TRBJ2-3; D unresolved. Germline loops: CDR1 SGHAT, CDR2 FQNNGV. V lost 1 base to trimming and J lost 4 bases, with 15 bases between them. The CDR3 spans 16 residues. The CDR3 loop reads CASSLGGGRLADTQYF. CDR3 bases: TGTGCCAGCAGCTTAGGAGGTGGCCGCCTCGCAGATACGCAGTATTTT.

The chain carries TRBV3-1 (or the pseudogene TRBV3-2) and TRBJ2-2, with 7 bases lining up with TRBD2. In germline, CDR1 is LGHDT, CDR2 YNNKEL (reference sequence). This CDR3 is built from 18 residues. V lost 2 bases and J lost 0; bases outside the gene matches: 9. As DNA, the CDR3 is TGTGCCAGCAGCCAATACCAAGCGGGACCTTCGAACACCGGGGAGCTGTTTTTT. Its translation is CASSQYQAGPSNTGELFF.

This chain uses TRBV20-1 with TRBJ1-1; unclear D gene. Germline loops: CDR1 DFQATT, CDR2 SNEGSKA (reference sequence). This CDR3 region has 11 residues. CDR3 loop: CRCEKNTEAFF. As DNA, the CDR3 is TGCAGGTGCGAGAAGAACACTGAAGCTTTCTTT.

J is TRBJ2-2 and V is TRBV7-1, with 13 bases identical to TRBD2. TRBV7-1 is an ORF; its function is uncertain. V was pared by 2 bases and J by 3 bases, with 24 bases of the junction left unmatched. The CDR3 runs to 24 residues. CDR3 bases: TGTGCCAGCAGCTCACGACTAGCGGGAGGCTTCGCACCAACTAGGCATTCATACACCGGGGAGCTGTTTTTT. It translates to CASSSRLAGGFAPTRHSYTGELFF.

With respect to this clone: The junction departs from the called germline gene at one end, perhaps through a read error. The V and J genes are TRBV3-1 (or the pseudogene TRBV3-2) and TRBJ1-3; TRBD1 is a possible D gene (5 bases). Per the germline V gene, CDR1 is LGHDT and CDR2 is YNNKEL (reference sequence). The CDR3 loop spans 11 amino acids. The CDR3 is CASSQSGTHRF. The CDR3 coding sequence is TGTGCCAGCAGCCAAAGCGGGACGCATCGTTTT.

The chain links TRBV5-6 to TRBJ1-4, with 7 nucleotides matching TRBD1. CDR1 and CDR2 from the germline V gene are SGHDT and YYEEEE. Trimming took 0 bases from V and 8 from J; bases not matched to a gene: 10. The CDR3 runs to 16 residues. The CDR3, as DNA: TGTGCCAGCAGCTTGGGATCGAGGGGGCTTAACGAAAAACTGTTTTTT. Its translation: CASSLGSRGLNEKLFF.

This chain links TRBV12-3 or TRBV12-4 with TRBJ2-7; TRBD1 matches at 8 bases. This CDR3 is built from 13 residues. J gave up 4 bases and V 6 bases, and 5 bases lay outside the gene matches. CDR3 in amino acids: CASRRQGLYEQYF. The CDR3, as DNA: TGTGCCAGCAGAAGACAGGGGCTGTACGAGCAGTACTTC.

This clone has just a few counts. The chain is built from TRBV12-3 or TRBV12-4 and TRBJ1-1, with 8 bases lining up with TRBD1. J gave up 4 bases and V 6 bases, and 4 bases lay outside the gene matches. This CDR3 is 13 amino acids long. CDR3 residues: CASSQQGVTEAFF. The CDR3 DNA sequence: TGTGCCAGCAGCCAACAGGGGGTCACTGAAGCTTTCTTT.

V usage is TRBV14 and J usage is TRBJ1-3; D perhaps matches TRBD1 (5 bases). The CDR3 is 13 amino acids. Trimming left V 6 bases short and J 4 bases short, with 10 bases between. Germline V CDR1 and CDR2: SGHDN, FVKESK. CDR3 in DNA: TGTGCCAGCAGGGCAGGGTTCGGAAACACCATATATTTT. Its translation is CASRAGFGNTIYF.

The chain combines TRBV5-1 with TRBJ1-1, with a possible D match to TRBD1 (5 bases). V was shortened by 3 bases and J by 4 bases, with 19 bases between the two germline ends. Per germline, CDR1 SGHRS and CDR2 YFSETQ. This CDR3 contains 16 residues. DNA for the CDR3: TGCGCCAGCAGCTCGGAGGGCAGGGCGATCGGCACTGAAGCTTTCTTT. Translating it yields CASSSEGRAIGTEAFF.

V usage is TRBV11-2 and J usage is TRBJ1-2; no reliable D call. The CDR3 extends over 13 amino acids. The ends were cut back, 5 bases at V and 6 bases at J, with 13 bases in the middle. Looked up from germline, CDR1 is SGHAT and CDR2 is FQNNGV. This CDR3 reads CASSLSPVNGYTF. The DNA for the CDR3 is TGTGCCAGCAGCCTTTCACCGGTGAATGGCTACACCTTC.

The rearrangement joins TRBV5-1 to TRBJ1-2, with TRBD1 matching over 10 bases. Per germline, CDR1 SGHRS and CDR2 YFSETQ. The CDR3 sequence is 15 residues long. V gave up 0 bases and J gave up 8 bases; unmatched junction bases: 7. The CDR3 region is CASSLDGDRGEGYTF. CDR3 DNA sequence: TGCGCCAGCAGCTTGGACGGGGACAGGGGAGAAGGCTACACCTTC. The full variable domain, with the rest looked up from reference TRBV5-1 and TRBJ1-2, is KAGVTQTPRYLIKTRGQQVTLSCSPISGHRSVSWYQQTPGQGLQFLFEYFSETQRNKGNFPGRFSGRQFSNSRSEMNVSTLELGDSALYLCASSLDGDRGEGYTFGSGTRLTVV.